These 15 T cell receptor beta chains were sequenced from one sample in a study of blood T cell repertoires in COVID-19. Profiled with immunoSEQ multiplex PCR; TCRdb holds only in-frame clones, not every one. The sample lists under 120,000 clones, 70% to 80% occurring once. Sequencing used peripheral blood. The receptors were sampled from a man between 65 and 85 years old with active or convalescent COVID-19.

The chain is built from TRBV28 and TRBJ2-2; 11 positions match TRBD1. In germline, CDR1 is MDHEN, CDR2 SYDVKM. The length of the CDR3 is 13 residues. Trimming at V came to 11 bases and at J to 4 bases, leaving 3 bases not matched to a gene. In DNA form, the CDR3 reads TGTGCCTCTGGGACAGGGGGCACCGGGGAGCTGTTTTTT. Amino acid sequence: CASGTGGTGELFF. The variable domain in full, completed from reference TRBV28 and TRBJ2-2, reads DVKVTQSSRYLVKRTGEKVFLECVQDMDHENMFWYRQDPGLGLRLIYFSYDVKMKEKGDIPEGYSVSREKKERFSLILESASTNQTSMYLCASGTGGTGELFFGEGSRLTVL.

The chain links TRBV19 to TRBJ2-1, with TRBD2 matching 9 bases. The CDR3 covers 15 residues. The V and J ends lost 1 base and 3 bases, in that order; junction bases with no gene match: 1. Looked up from germline, CDR1 is LNHDA and CDR2 is SQIVND (reference sequence). The CDR3 region is CASSIGLADYNEQFF. DNA of the CDR3: TGTGCCAGTAGTATAGGACTAGCGGACTACAATGAGCAGTTCTTC.

This chain uses TRBV19 with TRBJ1-5, with 8 bases aligning to TRBD1. J was trimmed by 0 bases and V by 6 bases; bases with no gene match: 10. This CDR3 region has 17 residues. Germline assignment: CDR1 LNHDA and CDR2 SQIVND (reference sequence). Written as DNA, the CDR3 is TGTGCCAGTAGGCCCGGACAGGGCTATACTAGCAATCAGCCCCAGCATTTT. Encoded protein: CASRPGQGYTSNQPQHF.

This clone has only one observation. The V call is TRBV7-9, the J call TRBJ1-1; 10 nucleotides line up with TRBD1. V gave up 2 bases and J gave up 3 bases; unmatched junction bases: 12. CDR1 and CDR2 from the germline V gene are SEHNR and FQNEAQ (reference sequence). The CDR3 extends over 18 amino acids. The CDR3 reads CASSLWMGQGLSDTEAFF. DNA of the CDR3: TGTGCCAGCAGCTTATGGATGGGACAGGGGTTATCGGACACTGAAGCTTTCTTT.

CDR3 protein: CASSSGTGSFYTEAFF. CDR3 coding DNA: TGCGCCAGCAGCTCCGGGACAGGGAGTTTCTACACTGAAGCTTTCTTT. The chain uses TRBV5-1 and TRBJ1-1; 9 bases are a match to TRBD1. Unmatched junction bases numbered 9, after V lost 3 bases and J lost 3 bases. The germline V gene encodes CDR1 SGHRS and CDR2 YFSETQ. This CDR3 is built from 16 residues.

The chain recombines TRBV19 with TRBJ1-1; D is uncertain. The V and J ends lost 6 bases and 7 bases respectively, with 18 bases between them. The V gene's germline CDR1 is LNHDA and CDR2 SQIVND (reference sequence). CDR3 length: 14 residues. The CDR3 region has the DNA TGTGCCAGTAGCCTTGCATCGGTATTTGGTGAAGCTTTCTTT. Amino acids: CASSLASVFGEAFF.

In this sample, this clone turned up once. The V call is TRBV5-6, the J call TRBJ2-3, with D perhaps matching TRBD1 (5 bases). V was clipped by 4 bases and J by 4 bases, with 7 bases between them. This CDR3 region has 12 residues. Germline V gene data show CDR1 as SGHDT and CDR2 as YYEEEE. This CDR3 reads CASSRQSDTQYF. The CDR3 DNA reads as TGTGCCAGCAGCCGACAGTCAGATACGCAGTATTTT.

The chain joins TRBV9 to TRBJ2-3; 10 bases match TRBD2. The V gene end was trimmed by 2 bases and the J gene end by 5 bases; junction bases not matched to a gene: 5. Germline-derived CDR1 and CDR2 are SGDLS and YYNGEE. The CDR3 has 15 amino acids. CDR3 coding DNA: TGTGCCAGCAGCGTCGGACTAGCGGAGGGAGATACGCAGTATTTT. Encoded protein: CASSVGLAEGDTQYF.

V usage is TRBV30 and J usage is TRBJ1-5; TRBD1 aligns across 7 bases. This CDR3 is built from 13 residues. V trimming: 5 bases; J trimming: 3 bases; junction bases outside the gene matches: 4. The germline V gene has CDR1 GTSNPN and CDR2 SVGIG (reference sequence). This CDR3 is CAWSDRNNQPQHF. Here the CDR3 DNA reads TGTGCCTGGTCGGACAGGAACAATCAGCCCCAGCATTTT.

This rearrangement joins TRBV4-2 to TRBJ2-1; 7 nucleotides line up with TRBD1. The V and J ends lost 0 bases and 5 bases, in that order; junction bases with no gene match: 4. Germline assignment: CDR1 LGHNA and CDR2 YNFKEQ. The CDR3 loop spans 15 amino acids. The CDR3 nucleotides are TGTGCCAGCAGCCAAGAGACAGGGCAACACAATGAGCAGTTCTTC. Its translation: CASSQETGQHNEQFF.

This sequence joins TRBV4-1 and TRBJ1-2; 10 bases fit TRBD1. The CDR3 totals 15 residues. CDR1 and CDR2 from the germline V gene are MGHRA and YSYEKL. The ends lost 1 base at V and 8 bases at J; junction bases unmatched: 7. CDR3 bases: TGCGCCAGCAGCCAAGGGGCCGGGACAGGGGAAGGCTACACCTTC. This translates into CASSQGAGTGEGYTF.

The V call is TRBV20-1, the J call TRBJ2-1; D remains ambiguous. V lost 3 bases to trimming and J lost 6 bases, with 18 bases between them. The CDR3 has 15 amino acids. Germline CDR1 is DFQATT and CDR2 is SNEGSKA (reference sequence). The CDR3 sequence: CSASSAPTALNEQFF. The CDR3, as DNA: TGCAGTGCTAGTTCTGCCCCAACAGCCCTCAATGAGCAGTTCTTC.

This chain joins TRBV3-1 (or the pseudogene TRBV3-2) and TRBJ1-6, with TRBD1 matching 7 bases. CDR1 is LGHDT and CDR2 is YNNKEL in the germline V gene (reference sequence). The CDR3 runs 14 residues. V dropped 4 bases and J dropped 5; count of bases not matched to a gene: 2. This CDR3 reads CASSLGTDNSPLHF. The CDR3, as DNA: TGTGCCAGCAGCCTCGGGACAGATAATTCACCCCTCCACTTT.

The J gene is TRBJ1-2, the V gene TRBV9, with 9 bases matching TRBD1. The V and J ends lost 4 bases and 4 bases, in that order; junction bases with no gene match: 8. The CDR3 length is 15 residues. Germline lookup yields CDR1 SGDLS and CDR2 YYNGEE. CDR3 in amino acids: CASSIRQGVGYGYTF. The CDR3 DNA sequence: TGTGCCAGCAGCATTCGACAGGGGGTAGGCTATGGCTACACCTTC.

The V call is TRBV7-8, the J call TRBJ1-1; the D is unclear. Deletions cut 2 bases from V and 0 bases from J, with 10 bases between. This CDR3 spans 15 amino acids. From germline, CDR1 is SGHVS and CDR2 FQNEAQ. The CDR3 sequence is CASSLKRSLNTEAFF. The CDR3 bases are TGTGCCAGCAGCTTAAAGAGAAGTTTGAACACTGAAGCTTTCTTT. Looking up the rest from reference TRBV7-8 and TRBJ1-1 gives the full variable domain: GAGVSQSPRYKVAKRGQDVALRCDPISGHVSLFWYQQALGQGPEFLTYFQNEAQLDKSGLPSDRFFAERPEGSVSTLKIQRTQQEDSAVYLCASSLKRSLNTEAFFGQGTRLTVV.